This TCR beta chain was identified in a study of blood T cells in healthy people across ages. In the study overall: About one barcoded beta molecule per two T cells was captured by template switching.

The use of a sample-barcoded 5' primer and a J-beta primer mix characterized a second PCR of about 6 to 12 cycles. TCRdb reprocessed the 5' RACE reads with MiXCR, giving one entry per CDR3 protein. The repertoire holds over 600,000 distinct CDR3 sequences, with more than 55% as singletons. Sequenced material: blood. This receptor was obtained from a man in his forties in good health.

CDR3 DNA: TGTGCCAGCAGTCGGGATGATCTTCGGAATTCACCCCTCCACTTT. Its translation is CASSRDDLRNSPLHF. The J gene is TRBJ1-6, the V gene TRBV6-2 or TRBV6-3; D gene uncertain. CDR1 is MNHEY and CDR2 is SVGEGT in the germline V gene. The CDR3 is made up of 15 amino acids. The V gene lost 5 bases and the J gene lost 7 bases, with 15 bases spanning the gap.